This TCR beta chain is drawn from a study of vaccination effects on CD4 cells after COVID-19. Study overall: Either the mRNA-1273 or the BNT162b2 vaccine was given to participants as two doses. PBMC cultures contained over 1.5 million cells per well, roughly 10 IU/ml IL-2 and roughly 10 ug/ml peptides.

With regard to this clone: Antigen: not known.

Subsequent to a culture period of approximately 11 days, CD4+ T cells were isolated. The study's findings and limits: The vaccine-induced clones of healthy vaccinees included only 1 of 255 that cross-reacted with common cold coronaviruses.

This CDR3 has 14 amino acids. The germline CDR1 and CDR2 sequences are MGHRA and YSYEKL. Trimming removed 1 base at V and 5 bases at J, with 9 bases between. TCRdb's copy holds only in-frame clones and misses some; the assay was immunoSEQ multiplex PCR. This sample carries tens of thousands of clones, roughly four fifths of them seen once, and the ten largest clones take 2% to 2.5%. The clonotype originates from a human donor who received a COVID-19 vaccine. The chain recombines TRBV4-1 with TRBJ2-4; D may be TRBD2 (6 bases). The sample in question was CD4+ T cells from PBMCs cultured without peptide, obtained before COVID-19 vaccination. CDR3 protein: CASSQVPGENIQYF. DNA for the CDR3: TGCGCCAGCAGCCAAGTACCGGGGGAAAACATTCAGTACTTC.